The TCR beta chain described here comes from a study of regulatory T cells in long-lasting Graves disease. Regarding the study as a whole: Whereas nearly 1,000 public clonotypes were shared by new patients, persistent patients shared more, at over 2,500. It was in persistent disease that TRBV28, TRBJ1-2 and TRBJ2-5 were favored. Persistent Graves' patients possessed reduced TCR diversity relative to recently diagnosed ones.

Library construction for TCR beta used iRepertoire HTBI primers and Arm-PCR of CDR3 regions. From the multiplex PCR reads, TCRdb called clonotypes with MiXCR, one entry per CDR3 protein. Of hundreds of thousands of distinct CDR3 sequences in the sample, around 15% are singletons; the top ten hold approximately 18%. Time point given: newly diagnosed GD, antithyroid drugs for less than 3 months. Scientists built the TCR library using RNA that was extracted from PBMCs. Comments on this clonotype: Its specificity is not known.

Germline V gives CDR1 LNHDA, CDR2 SQIVND (reference sequence). The CDR3 is made up of 15 amino acids. V was pared by 6 bases and J by 2 bases, with 8 bases of the junction left unmatched. In addition, the sample was reused for a study of T cells in Graves' hyperthyroidism and ophthalmopathy. That source reports: Blood samples included most of the expanded thyroid clonotypes exceeding 0.001.

Specimen: peripheral blood mononuclear cells (PBMCs), collected at new diagnosis, from a patient treated with antithyroid drugs. V is TRBV19 and J is TRBJ2-3; TRBD2 matches 7 bases. The receptor's source is a woman aged 25 to 39 with Graves disease. In nucleotides, the CDR3 is TGTGCCAGTAGAGGTCGCGGGAGAGACACAGATACGCAGTATTTT. Translated, it gives CASRGRGRDTDTQYF.